This T cell receptor beta chain is from a study of blood T cell repertoires in COVID-19. Study at large: Acute and convalescent COVID-19 samples came from the United States, Italy and Spain. Sources were T cells, B-cell-depleted T cells, or PBMCs; the material itself was cDNA or gDNA.

Trimming took 0 bases from V and 1 from J; bases not matched to a gene: 15. This CDR3 comprises 21 residues. The germline gives CDR1 LGHDT, CDR2 YNNKEL (reference sequence). Under the authors' procedure: Researchers report that nucleated cell counts were estimated from reference gene primer amplification. Some clones are missing from TCRdb's copy, which holds only in-frame ones; the method was immunoSEQ multiplex PCR. For V, J and clone size, that table is used; D and trimming come from the DNA. This table has roughly 250,000 clones, 84% appearing once. The specimen was peripheral blood. The gene calls are TRBV3-1 (or the pseudogene TRBV3-2) and TRBJ2-3, with 11 positions matching TRBD2. The sequence derives from a human donor in a cohort sampled during active COVID-19. The CDR3 reads CASSQDLSGLADLGGTDTQYF. As DNA, the CDR3 is TGTGCCAGCAGCCAAGATCTTTCGGGACTAGCGGACCTCGGGGGCACAGATACGCAGTATTTT.